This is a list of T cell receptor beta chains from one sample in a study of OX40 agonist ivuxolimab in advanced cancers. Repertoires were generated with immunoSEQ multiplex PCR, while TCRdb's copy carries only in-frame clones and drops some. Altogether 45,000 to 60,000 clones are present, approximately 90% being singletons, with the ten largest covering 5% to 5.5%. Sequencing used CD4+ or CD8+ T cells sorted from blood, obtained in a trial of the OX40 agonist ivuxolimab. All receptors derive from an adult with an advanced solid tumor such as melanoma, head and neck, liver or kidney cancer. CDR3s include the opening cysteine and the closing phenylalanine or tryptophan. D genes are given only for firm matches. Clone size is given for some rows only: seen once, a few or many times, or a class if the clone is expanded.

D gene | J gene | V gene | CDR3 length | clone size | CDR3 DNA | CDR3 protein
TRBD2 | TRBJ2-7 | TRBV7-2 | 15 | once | TGTGCCAGCAGCCTGGGGACTAGCGACTCCTACGAGCAGTACTTC | CASSLGTSDSYEQYF
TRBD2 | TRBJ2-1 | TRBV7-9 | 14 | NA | TGTGCCAGCAGCCCGAGACTAGCGGGCAATGAGCAGTTCTTC | CASSPRLAGNEQFF
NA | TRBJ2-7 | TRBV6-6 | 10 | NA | TGTGCCAGCAAAAGCCACGAGCAGTACTTC | CASKSHEQYF
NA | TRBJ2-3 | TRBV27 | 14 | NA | TGTGCCAGCACCTCGGACGGTTACACAGATACGCAGTATTTT | CASTSDGYTDTQYF
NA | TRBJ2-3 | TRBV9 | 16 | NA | TGTGCCAGCAGCCATGGCGATGCAGCCCGCACAGATACGCAGTATTTT | CASSHGDAARTDTQYF
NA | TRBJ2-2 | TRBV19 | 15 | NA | TGTGCCAGTACTCCAGGAGGGCAGATCACCGGGGAGCTGTTTTTT | CASTPGGQITGELFF
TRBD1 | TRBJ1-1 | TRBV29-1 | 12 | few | TGCAGCGTCGGAGACAGGGGCACTGAAGCTTTCTTT | CSVGDRGTEAFF
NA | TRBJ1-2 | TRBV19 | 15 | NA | TGTGCCAGTAACGAAAGGGGCAGAACTAACTATGGCTACACCTTC | CASNERGRTNYGYTF
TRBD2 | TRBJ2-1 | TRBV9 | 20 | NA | TGTGCCAGCAGCGTAAAAGGGGGGGAGACTAGCGGGAGGACCTACAATGAGCAGTTCTTC | CASSVKGGETSGRTYNEQFF
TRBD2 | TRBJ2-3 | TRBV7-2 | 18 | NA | TGTGCCAGCAGCTTAGCCGCTAGCGGGAGCGTCCCCACAGATACGCAGTATTTT | CASSLAASGSVPTDTQYF
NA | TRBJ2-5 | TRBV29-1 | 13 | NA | TGCAGCGTTGAAGATTGGCACCAAGAGACCCAGTACTTC | CSVEDWHQETQYF
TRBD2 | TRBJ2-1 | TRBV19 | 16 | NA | TGTGCCAGTAGTAGGGGACTAGCGGGAGTAGGTCATGAGCAGTTCTTC | CASSRGLAGVGHEQFF
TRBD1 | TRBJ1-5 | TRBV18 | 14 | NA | TGTGCCAGCTCCTCGGGACAGGTTAAGCAGCCCCAGCATTTT | CASSSGQVKQPQHF
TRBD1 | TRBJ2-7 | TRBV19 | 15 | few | TGTGCCAGTAGTCACGGGACAGGGGGTACTTACGAGCAGTACTTC | CASSHGTGGTYEQYF
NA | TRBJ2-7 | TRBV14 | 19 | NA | TGTGCCAGCAGTCCGCGCATTATTAGGAGATATGCGCAGATCTACGAGCAGTACTTC | CASSPRIIRRYAQIYEQYF
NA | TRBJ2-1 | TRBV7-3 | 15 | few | TGTGCCAGCAGCCCTCAGGGGTCCCCCTACAATGAGCAGTTCTTC | CASSPQGSPYNEQFF
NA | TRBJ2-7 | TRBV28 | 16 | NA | TGTGCCAGCAGTCCGTCTATGGGAGGGGGGTCCTACGAGCAGTACTTC | CASSPSMGGGSYEQYF
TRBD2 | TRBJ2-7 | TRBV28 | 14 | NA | TGTGCCAGCAGTTCGGGACTAGCGGGAGTCGAGCAGTACTTC | CASSSGLAGVEQYF
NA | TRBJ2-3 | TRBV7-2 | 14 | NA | NA | CASRPVAGGSRKYF
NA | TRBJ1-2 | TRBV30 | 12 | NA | TGTGCCTGGAGTCGGCAGGATGGTGGCTACACCTTC | CAWSRQDGGYTF
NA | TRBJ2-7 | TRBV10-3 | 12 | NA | TGTGCCATCAGTGAGTCGGGTTACGAGCAGTACTTC | CAISESGYEQYF
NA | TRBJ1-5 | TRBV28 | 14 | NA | TGTGCCAGCAGTTTCGGGGGGCTTTTACAGCCCCAGCATTTT | CASSFGGLLQPQHF
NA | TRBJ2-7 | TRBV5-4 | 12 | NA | TGTGCCAGCAGCTCGGGCCCCTACGAGCAGTACTTC | CASSSGPYEQYF
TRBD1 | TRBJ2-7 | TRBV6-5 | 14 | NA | TGTGCCAGCAGCCGGACAGGGGGTTCCTACGAGCAGTACTTC | CASSRTGGSYEQYF
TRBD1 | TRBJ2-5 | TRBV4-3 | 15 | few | TGCGCCAGCAGCCAAGATAGCCAGGGGGAAATGACCCAGTACTTC | CASSQDSQGEMTQYF
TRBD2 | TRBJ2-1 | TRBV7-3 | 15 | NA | TGTGCCAGCAGCCTGAGCGGGAGGCCCCTAGGTGAGCAGTTCTTC | CASSLSGRPLGEQFF
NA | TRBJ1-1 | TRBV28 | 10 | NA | TGTGCCAGCGGGGGGGCAGAAGCTTTCTTT | CASGGAEAFF
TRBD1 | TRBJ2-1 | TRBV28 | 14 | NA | TGTGCCAGCAGGGGACAGACCTCCTACAATGAGCAGTTCTTC | CASRGQTSYNEQFF
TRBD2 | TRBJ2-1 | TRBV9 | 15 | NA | TGTGCCAGCAGCCCGAGCGGGAGGGCCGACAATGAGCAGTTCTTC | CASSPSGRADNEQFF
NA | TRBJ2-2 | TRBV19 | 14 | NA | TGTGCCAGTAGTATAGGCAGGCGAGCCGGGGAGCTGTTTTTT | CASSIGRRAGELFF
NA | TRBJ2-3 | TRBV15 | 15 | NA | TGTGCCACCAGCAGAGATCTGAACAGAGCAGATACGCAGTATTTT | CATSRDLNRADTQYF
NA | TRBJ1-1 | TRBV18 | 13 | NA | TGTGCCAGCTCGCCCTCCGGGGGAACTGAAGCTTTCTTT | CASSPSGGTEAFF
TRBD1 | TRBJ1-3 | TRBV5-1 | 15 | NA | TGCGCCAGCAGCTTGGTAGGGACAGGGGACGGCACCATATATTTT | CASSLVGTGDGTIYF
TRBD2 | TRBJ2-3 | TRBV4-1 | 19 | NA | TGCGCCAGCAGCCAAACCCGTTCCTCTAGCGGGCGGCTGAGAGATACGCAGTATTTT | CASSQTRSSSGRLRDTQYF
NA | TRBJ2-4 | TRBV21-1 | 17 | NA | TGTGCCAGCAGCAAAGTCGGATGTCCCAGAGCCAAAAACATTCAGTACTTC | CASSKVGCPRAKNIQYF
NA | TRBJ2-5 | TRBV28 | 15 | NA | TGTGCCAGCAGTTTTGGGACACACTTTCAAGAGACCCAGTACTTC | CASSFGTHFQETQYF
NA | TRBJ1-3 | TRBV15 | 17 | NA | TGTGCCACCAGCAGCCCCGGGAGCTACATTGATGGAAACACCATATATTTT | CATSSPGSYIDGNTIYF
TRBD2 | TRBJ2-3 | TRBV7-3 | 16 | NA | TGTGCCAGCAGCCCCCTAGCGGGAGGGACCTTTAGAACGCAGTATTTT | CASSPLAGGTFRTQYF
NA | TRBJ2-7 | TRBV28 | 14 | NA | TGTGCCAGCAGTTCTCCTCCGGGGGTCTACGAGCAGTACTTC | CASSSPPGVYEQYF
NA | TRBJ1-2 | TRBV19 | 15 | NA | TGTGCCAGTAGATTACTATCCCGGGATCGTAAAGGCTACACCTTC | CASRLLSRDRKGYTF
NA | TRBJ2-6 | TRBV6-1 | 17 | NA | TGTGCCAGCAGTGTAGAACATCGGAGCTCTGGGGCCAACGTCCTGACTTTC | CASSVEHRSSGANVLTF
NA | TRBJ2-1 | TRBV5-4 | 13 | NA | TGTGCCAGCAGCTTGACGGAGTACAATGAGCAGTTCTTC | CASSLTEYNEQFF
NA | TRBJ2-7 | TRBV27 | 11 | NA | TGTGCCAGCTTTACCGCTTACGAGCAGTACTTC | CASFTAYEQYF
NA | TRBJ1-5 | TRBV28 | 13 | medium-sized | TGTGCCAGCAGTTTGAGGGTAGGCCAGCCCCAGCATTTT | CASSLRVGQPQHF
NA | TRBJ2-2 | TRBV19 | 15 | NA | TGTGCCAGTAGTGGGGGGTGGACGAACACCGGGGAGCTGTTTTTT | CASSGGWTNTGELFF
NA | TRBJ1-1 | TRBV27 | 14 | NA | TGTGCCAGCAGTTTGAGGCAGGGGTACACTGAAGCTTTCTTT | CASSLRQGYTEAFF
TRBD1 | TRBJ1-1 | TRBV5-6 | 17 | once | TGTGCCAGCAGCTCCGGGACAGGGGAAAGGCGGAACACTGAAGCTTTCTTT | CASSSGTGERRNTEAFF
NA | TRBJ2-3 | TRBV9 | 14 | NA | TGTGCCAGCAGCGTGGACTACCTCACAGATACGCAGTATTTT | CASSVDYLTDTQYF
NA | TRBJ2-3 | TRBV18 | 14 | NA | TGTGCCAGCTCGAAGGATTCCCCCACAGATACGCAGTATTTT | CASSKDSPTDTQYF
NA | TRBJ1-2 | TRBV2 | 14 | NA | TGTGCCAGCAGTGCAGAGGGGAACAACTATGGCTACACCTTC | CASSAEGNNYGYTF
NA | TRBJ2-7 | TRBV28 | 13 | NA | TGTGCCAGCATTGGGCCCCCGGGGTACGAGCAGTACTTC | CASIGPPGYEQYF
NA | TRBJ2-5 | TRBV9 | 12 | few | TGTGCCAGCAGTCGCGCGCAGGAGACCCAGTACTTC | CASSRAQETQYF
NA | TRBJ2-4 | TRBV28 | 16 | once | TGTGCCAGCAGTTTGAGGTACCCCATAGCCAAAAACATTCAGTACTTC | CASSLRYPIAKNIQYF
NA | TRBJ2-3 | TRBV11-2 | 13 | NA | TGTGCCAGCAGCTTACGCATGACAGATACGCAGTATTTT | CASSLRMTDTQYF
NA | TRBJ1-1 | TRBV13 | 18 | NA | TGTGCCAGCAGCTTAGGATTATGGAGGGCGGGGAGTGGCACTGAAGCTTTCTTT | CASSLGLWRAGSGTEAFF
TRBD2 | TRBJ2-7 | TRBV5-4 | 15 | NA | TGTGCCAGCACCCCCGCGGGGGGTACCTCCTACGAGCAGTACTTC | CASTPAGGTSYEQYF
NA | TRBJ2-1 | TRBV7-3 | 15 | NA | TGTGCCAGCAGCTTAATCATAGCGGCGGGCAATGAGCAGTTCTTC | CASSLIIAAGNEQFF
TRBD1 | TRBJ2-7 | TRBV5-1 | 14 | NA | TGCGCCAGCAGCTCGGGACAGGGGACCTACGAGCAGTACTTC | CASSSGQGTYEQYF
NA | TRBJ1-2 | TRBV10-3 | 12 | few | TGTGCCATCAGTGAGTCGACCTATGGCTACACCTTC | CAISESTYGYTF
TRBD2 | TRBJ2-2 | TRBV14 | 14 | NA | TGTGCCAGCAGCCCGGGACTAGCATCCGGGGAGCTGTTTTTT | CASSPGLASGELFF